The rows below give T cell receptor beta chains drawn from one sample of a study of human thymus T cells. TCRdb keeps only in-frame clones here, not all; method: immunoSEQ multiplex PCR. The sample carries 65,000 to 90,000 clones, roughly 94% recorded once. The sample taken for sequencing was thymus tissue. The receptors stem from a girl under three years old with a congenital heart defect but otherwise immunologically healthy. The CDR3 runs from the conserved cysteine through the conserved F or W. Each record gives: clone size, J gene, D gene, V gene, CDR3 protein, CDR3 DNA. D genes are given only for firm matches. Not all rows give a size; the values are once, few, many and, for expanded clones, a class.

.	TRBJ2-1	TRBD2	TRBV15	CATSRSKRERYNEQFF	TGTGCCACCAGCAGAAGTAAGCGGGAGAGGTACAATGAGCAGTTCTTC
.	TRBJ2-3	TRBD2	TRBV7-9	CASSSGLAGVKDTQYF	TGTGCCAGCAGCTCCGGACTAGCGGGAGTAAAAGATACGCAGTATTTT
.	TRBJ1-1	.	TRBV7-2	CASGWGDGRAFF	TGTGCCAGCGGATGGGGGGATGGAAGGGCTTTCTTT
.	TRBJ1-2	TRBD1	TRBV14	CASSQGQDYGYTF	TGTGCCAGCAGCCAGGGACAGGACTATGGCTACACCTTC
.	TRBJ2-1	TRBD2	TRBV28	CASSLTGLAGGTADNEQFF	TGTGCCAGCAGTTTAACAGGACTAGCGGGAGGTACCGCTGACAATGAGCAGTTCTTC
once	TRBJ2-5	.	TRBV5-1	CASSPLQGPPETQYF	TGCGCCAGCAGCCCCTTGCAGGGACCCCCAGAGACCCAGTACTTC
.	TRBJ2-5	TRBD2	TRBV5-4	CASSLLAVGGETQYF	TGTGCCAGCAGCCTACTAGCGGTAGGGGGAGAGACCCAGTACTTC
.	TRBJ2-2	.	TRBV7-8	CASSSRVGELFF	TGTGCCAGCAGTTCTAGGGTCGGGGAGCTGTTTTTT
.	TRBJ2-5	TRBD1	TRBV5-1	CASSFATGGGSRAPKETQYF	TGCGCCAGCAGCTTCGCGACAGGGGGCGGGAGTCGCGCCCCGAAAGAGACCCAGTACTTC
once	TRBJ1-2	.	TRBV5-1	CASSQQGLEGYTF	TGCGCCAGCAGCCAACAGGGACTCGAGGGCTACACCTTC
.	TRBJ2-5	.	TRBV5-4	CASSLGPSRVGETQYF	TGTGCCAGCAGCCTAGGCCCTAGTCGGGTAGGAGAGACCCAGTACTTC
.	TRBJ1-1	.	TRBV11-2	CASSLDLGAEAFF	TGTGCCAGCAGCTTAGATTTGGGGGCTGAAGCTTTCTTT
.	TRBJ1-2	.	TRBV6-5	CASSNIRPLYGYTF	TGTGCCAGCAGCAATATAAGACCCCTCTATGGCTACACCTTC
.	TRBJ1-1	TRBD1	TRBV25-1	CASRPRGGTGGTEAFF	TGTGCCAGCAGACCCAGGGGGGGGACAGGGGGCACTGAAGCTTTCTTT
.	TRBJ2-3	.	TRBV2	CASSEGLVGPTDTQYF	TGTGCCAGCAGTGAGGGGCTAGTCGGCCCCACAGATACGCAGTATTTT
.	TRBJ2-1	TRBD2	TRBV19	CASSTHPSGGTYNEQFF	TGTGCCAGTAGCACCCACCCGAGCGGGGGCACCTACAATGAGCAGTTCTTC
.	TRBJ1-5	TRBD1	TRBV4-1	CASSPTETGPQPQHF	TGCGCCAGCAGCCCTACGGAGACAGGGCCTCAGCCCCAGCATTTT
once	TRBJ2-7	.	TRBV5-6	CASSPVESAYEQYF	TGTGCCAGCAGCCCCGTTGAGAGCGCCTACGAGCAGTACTTC
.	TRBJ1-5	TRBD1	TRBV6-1	CASSDKTNRGNQPQHF	TGTGCCAGCAGTGATAAGACTAACAGGGGGAATCAGCCCCAGCATTTT
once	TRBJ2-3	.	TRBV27	CASSLQQATVGSTDTQYF	TGTGCCAGCAGTTTACAGCAAGCGACAGTGGGGAGCACAGATACGCAGTATTTT
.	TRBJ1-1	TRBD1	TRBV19	CASSNRDSYTEAFF	TGTGCCAGTAGTAATCGGGACAGTTACACTGAAGCTTTCTTT
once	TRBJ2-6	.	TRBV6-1	CASSEASSSRSGANVLTF	TGTGCCAGCAGTGAAGCGTCCTCTAGTAGATCTGGGGCCAACGTCCTGACTTTC
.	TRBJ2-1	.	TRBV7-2	CASSRLGPRSYNEQFF	TGTGCCAGCAGCCGGCTCGGTCCACGCTCCTACAATGAGCAGTTCTTC
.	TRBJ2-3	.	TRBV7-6	CASSLVRGPTDTQYF	TGTGCCAGCAGCTTAGTGCGGGGCCCCACAGATACGCAGTATTTT
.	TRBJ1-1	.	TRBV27	CASSPYPVPPNTEAFF	TGTGCCAGCAGTCCATACCCCGTGCCTCCGAACACTGAAGCTTTCTTT
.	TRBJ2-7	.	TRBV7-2	CASSQGGGGRGSYEQYF	TGTGCCAGCAGCCAAGGTGGAGGGGGCAGGGGATCCTACGAGCAGTACTTC
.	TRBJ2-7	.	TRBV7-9	CASSLLYARVYEQYF	TGTGCCAGCAGCCTGCTTTACGCGAGAGTATACGAGCAGTACTTC
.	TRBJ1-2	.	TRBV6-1	CASSEGEANYGYTF	TGTGCCAGCAGTGAGGGGGAGGCTAACTATGGCTACACCTTC
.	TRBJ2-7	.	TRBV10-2	CASSLRPAGEQYF	TGCGCCAGCAGTCTCCGACCCGCGGGGGAGCAGTACTTC
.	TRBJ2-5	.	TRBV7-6	CASSYSETQYF	TGTGCCAGCAGCTATTCGGAGACCCAGTACTTC
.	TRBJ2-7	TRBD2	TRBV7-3	CASSAAGDSYEQYF	TGTGCCAGCAGCGCAGCGGGAGATTCGTATGAGCAGTACTTC